This T cell receptor beta chain was documented in a study of cytomegalovirus exposure and HLA in healthy donors. Points from the study as a whole: When analyzed later, a missense DCLRE1C variant was found to be linked to TCR beta V- and J-gene trimming. As a later analysis revealed, the rate of TCR association differed by HLA locus, with DRB1 most and HLA-C fewest. Roughly uniform sequencing depth across donors was assumed, possibly incorrectly. Fewer N-insertions (relative to the roughly 660-donor mean) were reportedly seen in an Asian-associated ancestry cluster in a later analysis.

Turning to this clone: As yet, its antigen is unknown.

The study ran its PCR with 60 Vbeta and 13 Jbeta primers. TCRdb's table, derived via immunoSEQ multiplex PCR, lists solely in-frame clones and lacks some. The table records approximately 110,000 clones, around 77% of them present only once. The germline gives CDR1 MDHEN, CDR2 SYDVKM. This CDR3 has 15 residues. With 6 bases clipped from V and 5 bases from J, the junction kept 8 bases outside the gene matches. The V and J genes are TRBV28 and TRBJ2-2; 8 bases are shared with TRBD1. The sequenced material came from PBMCs. The TCR comes from a woman aged 40 to 50 in good health and CMV-seropositive. CDR3 in amino acids: CASSLLDRVTGELFF. For the CDR3, the DNA is TGTGCCAGCAGCCTACTGGACAGGGTTACCGGGGAGCTGTTTTTT.